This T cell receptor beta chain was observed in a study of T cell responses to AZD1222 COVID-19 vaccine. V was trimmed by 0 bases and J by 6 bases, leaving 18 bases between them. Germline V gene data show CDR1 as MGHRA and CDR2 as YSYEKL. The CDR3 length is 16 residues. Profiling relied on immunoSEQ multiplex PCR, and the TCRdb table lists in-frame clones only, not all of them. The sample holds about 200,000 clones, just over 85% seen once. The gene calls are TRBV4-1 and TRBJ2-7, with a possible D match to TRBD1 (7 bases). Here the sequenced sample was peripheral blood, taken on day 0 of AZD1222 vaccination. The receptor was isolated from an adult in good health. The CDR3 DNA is TGCGCCAGCAGCCAAGAGTCCTGGGCAGGGGGAGGCGAGCAGTACTTC. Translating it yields CASSQESWAGGGEQYF.